The entry below describes one T cell receptor beta chain. Per the original methods: Amplification from reference gene primers served as the basis for estimated nucleated cell counts. Repertoires were generated with immunoSEQ multiplex PCR, while TCRdb's copy carries only in-frame clones and drops some. That table supplies the V and J calls and clone size; D and trimming were determined from the DNA. The sample includes 110,000 to 150,000 clones, more than 60% of them seen just once. There are 12 residues in the CDR3. V lost 5 bases and J 3 bases, leaving 8 bases between the germline ends. Germline CDR1 SEHNR, CDR2 FQNEAQ (reference sequence). This sample stems from a study of blood T cell repertoires in COVID-19. Whole-study context: Acute-phase and convalescent COVID-19 samples originated in the United States, Italy and Spain. Sample material is recorded as cDNA or gDNA derived from T cells, B-cell-depleted T cells, or PBMCs.

The origin of this receptor is a man older than 75 with acute or convalescent COVID-19. The chain employs TRBV7-9 and TRBJ2-7, with D unclear. What was sequenced was peripheral blood. For the CDR3, the DNA is TGTGCCAGCAGCCCCTCACACTACGAGCAGTACTTC. This translates into CASSPSHYEQYF.